Below, 3 T cell receptor beta chains from the same sample are listed, as sequenced in a study of T cell responses to AZD1222 COVID-19 vaccine. Generated by immunoSEQ multiplex PCR, the TCRdb table keeps only in-frame clones and is missing some. The sample has some 170,000 clones; roughly 91% are singletons. The sample here was peripheral blood, taken on day 0 of AZD1222 vaccination. The receptors were gathered from an adult in good health.

With respect to this clone: This same CDR3 is encoded by further DNA sequences in the sample. The chain uses TRBV28 and TRBJ1-1; D is uncertain. The CDR3 is made up of 11 amino acids. Germline V gene data show CDR1 as MDHEN and CDR2 as SYDVKM. With 7 bases removed from V and 0 bases from J, the gap between germline ends came to 3 bases. The CDR3 is CASIMNTEAFF. The CDR3 nucleotides read TGTGCCAGCATTATGAACACTGAAGCTTTCTTT.

The rearrangement uses TRBV28 and TRBJ1-6; 7 nucleotides match TRBD1. Per the germline V gene, CDR1 is MDHEN and CDR2 is SYDVKM. This CDR3 comprises 14 residues. V was clipped by 6 bases and J by 7 bases; unmatched bases: 6. In DNA form, the CDR3 reads TGTGCCAGCAGGCCGACAGGGCCGAATTCACCCCTCCACTTT. It specifies CASRPTGPNSPLHF.

V and J are TRBV5-1 and TRBJ2-3, with D uncertain. In germline, CDR1 is SGHRS, CDR2 YFSETQ. V dropped 1 base and J dropped 2 bases, with 2 bases sitting between them. The CDR3 runs to 12 residues. The CDR3 loop is CASSLNTDTQYF. The CDR3 coding sequence is TGCGCCAGCAGCTTGAACACAGATACGCAGTATTTT.